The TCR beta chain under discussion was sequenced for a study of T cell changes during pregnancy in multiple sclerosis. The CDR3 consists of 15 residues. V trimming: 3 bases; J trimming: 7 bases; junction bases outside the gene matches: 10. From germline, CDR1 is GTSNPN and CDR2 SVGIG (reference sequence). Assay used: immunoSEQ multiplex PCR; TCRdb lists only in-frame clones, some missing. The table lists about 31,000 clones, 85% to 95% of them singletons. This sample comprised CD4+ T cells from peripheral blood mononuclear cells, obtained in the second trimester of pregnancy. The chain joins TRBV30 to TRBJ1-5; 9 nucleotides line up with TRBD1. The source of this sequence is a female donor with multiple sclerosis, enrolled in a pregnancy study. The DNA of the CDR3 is TGTGCCTGGAGCGTAGGACAGGGGAGGTTACAGCCCCAGCATTTT. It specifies CAWSVGQGRLQPQHF.